This T cell receptor beta chain was recorded in a study of blood T cell repertoires in COVID-19. Study background: From the United States, Italy and Spain came samples of acute and convalescent COVID-19. In each case, the material was cDNA or gDNA derived from T cells, B-cell-depleted T cells, or PBMCs.

Germline V lookup: CDR1 SEHNR, CDR2 FQNEAQ (reference sequence). Unmatched junction bases numbered 0, after V lost 1 base and J lost 4 bases. The CDR3 runs 13 residues. Sequenced by immunoSEQ multiplex PCR; TCRdb stores in-frame clones only, minus some. The repertoire holds 35,000 to 40,000 clones, over 70% seen once, with 25% to 30% in the top ten. The V and J genes are TRBV7-9 and TRBJ2-5; TRBD2 agrees at 7 bases. This clonotype was sampled from a man of 80 years or more with active or convalescent COVID-19. The source material was peripheral blood. The CDR3 nucleotides are TGTGCCAGCAGCTTAGGCGGGGGAGAGACCCAGTACTTC. As protein: CASSLGGGETQYF.